The 30 T cell receptor beta chains below were found in one sample sequenced in a study of technical replicates of blood from a handful of donors (dated by TCRdb to about 2017). Libraries were made using the immunoSEQ multiplex PCR assay. TCRdb took this table from immuneACCESS and kept in-frame rearrangements with V and J called. Such tables lack part of the clones; where checked against another copy, unresolved V genes explain under half of the gap, and the rest is unexplained. The sample has roughly 65,000 clones on record, about 90% of them singletons. Clones ranked in the top ten supply about 4.6% of the sample. Sequenced input: PBMCs. The receptors were gathered from a human donor in good health. Some clones in this sample may be carry-over from other donors' samples.

This chain uses TRBV5-6 with TRBJ2-2, with no clear D. Germline loops: CDR1 SGHDT, CDR2 YYEEEE. Deletions cut 2 bases from V and 4 bases from J, with 9 bases between. The CDR3 covers 14 residues. Here the CDR3 reads CASSFRYRTGELFF. The DNA for the CDR3 is TGTGCCAGCAGCTTCCGCTATCGCACCGGGGAGCTGTTTTTT.

The chain joins TRBV7-9 to TRBJ2-5, with 12 positions matching TRBD2. V was clipped by 3 bases and J by 0 bases; unmatched bases: 5. Germline V gives CDR1 SEHNR, CDR2 FQNEAQ (reference sequence). This CDR3 is 17 amino acids long. This CDR3 reads CASSFPTSGGHQETQYF. The DNA for the CDR3 is TGTGCCAGCAGCTTCCCCACTAGCGGGGGGCACCAAGAGACCCAGTACTTC. The full variable domain, in which reference TRBV7-9 and TRBJ2-5 provide the parts outside the CDR3, is DTGVSQNPRHKITKRGQNVTFRCDPISEHNRLYWYRQTLGQGPEFLTYFQNEAQLEKSRLLSDRFSAERPKGSFSTLEIQRTEQGDSAMYLCASSFPTSGGHQETQYFGPGTRLLVL.

This chain uses TRBV4-1 with TRBJ1-4, with D possibly TRBD1 on 5 matching bases. The length of the CDR3 is 13 residues. V lost 1 base and J lost 8, with 8 bases in between. Looked up from germline, CDR1 is MGHRA and CDR2 is YSYEKL. This CDR3 is CASSQGGGEKLFF. CDR3 nucleotide sequence: TGCGCCAGCAGCCAAGGGGGGGGAGAAAAACTGTTTTTT.

The chain links TRBV9 to TRBJ1-3; TRBD1 matches at 9 bases. Germline V CDR1 and CDR2: SGDLS, YYNGEE. The CDR3 length is 15 residues. V was clipped by 4 bases and J by 4 bases; unmatched bases: 6. The CDR3 DNA follows: TGTGCCAGCAGCCCGGGACAGGGAGACGGAAACACCATATATTTT. Translation: CASSPGQGDGNTIYF.

Only one count was recorded for this clone. The chain uses TRBV7-2 and TRBJ2-5, with TRBD1 matching 10 bases. J gave up 2 bases and V 5 bases, and 8 bases lay outside the gene matches. CDR3 size: 16 residues. CDR1 is SGHTA and CDR2 is FQGNSA in the germline V gene. The CDR3 here is CASSEEGQGFQETQYF. In nucleotides, the CDR3 is TGTGCCAGCAGCGAAGAGGGACAGGGGTTTCAAGAGACCCAGTACTTC.

The gene calls are TRBV5-1 and TRBJ2-1; 8 bases are shared with TRBD2. CDR1 is SGHRS and CDR2 is YFSETQ in the germline V gene. Germline trimming cut 4 bases from V and 6 bases from J; bases unmatched to any gene: 3. This CDR3 spans 13 amino acids. The CDR3 spells CASSPGTSNEQFF. The CDR3 DNA is TGCGCCAGCAGCCCGGGGACTAGCAATGAGCAGTTCTTC.

This clone was detected a few times. The rearrangement joins TRBV2 to TRBJ1-4; D may be TRBD1 (5 bases). CDR1 is SNHLY, CDR2 FYNNEI, per germline. Between the trimmed V and J ends, which lost 4 bases and 5 bases, there was a span of 14 bases. The CDR3 is 15 amino acids. The CDR3 here is CASSGQGARNEKLFF. CDR3 in DNA: TGTGCCAGCAGTGGGCAGGGCGCGCGCAATGAAAAACTGTTTTTT. Full variable domain (missing parts from reference TRBV2 and TRBJ1-4): EPEVTQTPSHQVTQMGQEVILRCVPISNHLYFYWYRQILGQKVEFLVSFYNNEISEKSEIFDDQFSVERPDGSNFTLKIRSTKLEDSAMYFCASSGQGARNEKLFFGSGTQLSVL.

The J gene is TRBJ2-5, the V gene TRBV5-6; 7 bases map to TRBD1. The CDR3 is 14 amino acids. Germline assignment: CDR1 SGHDT and CDR2 YYEEEE. J was trimmed by 1 base and V by 4 bases; bases with no gene match: 4. CDR3 in DNA: TGTGCCAGCAGCAAAGGGACAGTCCAAGAGACCCAGTACTTC. Its protein is CASSKGTVQETQYF.

The rearrangement uses TRBV19 and TRBJ2-7; 10 nucleotides match TRBD1. The trim removed 6 bases at V and 2 bases at J, leaving 4 bases unmatched. The CDR3 loop spans 14 amino acids. From germline, CDR1 is LNHDA and CDR2 SQIVND (reference sequence). DNA of the CDR3: TGTGCCAGTAGGCGGACAGGGGGAACCTACGAGCAGTACTTC. Amino acids: CASRRTGGTYEQYF.

The chain is built from TRBV11-3 and TRBJ2-5; D is perhaps TRBD2 (5 bases). This CDR3 comprises 13 residues. With 5 bases removed from V and 5 bases from J, the gap between germline ends came to 12 bases. Germline CDR1 is SGHNT and CDR2 is YENEEA. The CDR3 is CASSLGVRETQYF. CDR3 bases: TGTGCCAGCAGCCTCGGGGTTCGTGAGACCCAGTACTTC. The whole variable domain, filled in from reference TRBV11-3 and TRBJ2-5, reads EAGVVQSPRYKIIEKKQPVAFWCNPISGHNTLYWYLQNLGQGPELLIRYENEEAVDDSQLPKDRFSAERLKGVDSTLKIQPAELGDSAVYLCASSLGVRETQYFGPGTRLLVL.

The rearrangement joins TRBV7-9 to TRBJ1-3; D uncertain. The CDR3 length is 14 residues. Trimming took off 5 bases at V and 2 bases at J, with 10 bases between the two ends. The V gene's germline CDR1 is SEHNR and CDR2 FQNEAQ (reference sequence). CDR3 in amino acids: CASSRTVTGNTIYF. As DNA, the CDR3 is TGTGCCAGCAGCCGCACGGTAACTGGAAACACCATATATTTT. The variable domain in full, with the rest retrieved from reference TRBV7-9 and TRBJ1-3, is DTGVSQNPRHKITKRGQNVTFRCDPISEHNRLYWYRQTLGQGPEFLTYFQNEAQLEKSRLLSDRFSAERPKGSFSTLEIQRTEQGDSAMYLCASSRTVTGNTIYFGEGSWLTVV.

This clone was observed a handful of times. The chain has TRBV9 and TRBJ2-3; D call uncertain. Trimming removed 3 bases at V and 4 bases at J, with 6 bases between. CDR1 is SGDLS and CDR2 is YYNGEE in the germline V gene. CDR3 length equals 12 residues. CDR3 residues: CASSDGADTQYF. DNA of the CDR3: TGTGCCAGCAGCGACGGAGCAGATACGCAGTATTTT. The whole variable domain, remainder taken from reference TRBV9 and TRBJ2-3, is DSGVTQTPKHLITATGQRVTLRCSPRSGDLSVYWYQQSLDQGLQFLIQYYNGEERAKGNILERFSAQQFPDLHSELNLSSLELGDSALYFCASSDGADTQYFGPGTRLTVL.

This clone turned up a few times. The rearrangement uses TRBV6-1 and TRBJ1-2; 7 bases fit TRBD1. Per the germline V gene, CDR1 is MNHNS and CDR2 is SASEGT. The trim removed 5 bases at V and 7 bases at J, leaving 10 bases unmatched. The CDR3 contains 14 residues. The DNA of the CDR3 is TGTGCCAGCAGTTTACTAGACAGGGTTGGTGGCTACACCTTC. It is translated as CASSLLDRVGGYTF.

V usage is TRBV5-1 and J usage is TRBJ1-4; D is uncertain. V lost 0 bases and J lost 8, with 11 bases in between. This CDR3 is built from 14 residues. Looked up from germline, CDR1 is SGHRS and CDR2 is YFSETQ. The CDR3 DNA sequence: TGCGCCAGCAGCTTGGACACGGGAGGCGAAAAACTGTTTTTT. It specifies CASSLDTGGEKLFF.

CDR3 DNA: TGTGCCAGCAGCTCTCTCTCAGACTACAATGAGCAGTTCTTC. Its protein product is CASSSLSDYNEQFF. The rearrangement joins TRBV7-9 to TRBJ2-1; D is unresolved. V lost 4 bases and J lost 3, with 10 bases in between. This CDR3 spans 14 amino acids. CDR1 is SEHNR and CDR2 is FQNEAQ in the germline V gene (reference sequence).

This clone appeared a few times. This chain links TRBV27 with TRBJ1-5; 9 bases align to TRBD1. Looked up from germline, CDR1 is MNHEY and CDR2 is SMNVEV (reference sequence). J lost 7 bases, V lost 4 bases, and 11 bases had no gene match. There are 16 residues in the CDR3. The CDR3 coding sequence is TGTGCCAGCAGTTCCGAGGGACAGGGAAACGACCAGCCCCAGCATTTT. As protein: CASSSEGQGNDQPQHF.

A single count supports this clone. V gene TRBV5-1 combines with J gene TRBJ2-2, with 11 bases fitting TRBD2. Germline V CDR1 and CDR2: SGHRS, YFSETQ. V dropped 3 bases and J dropped 6; count of bases not matched to a gene: 4. CDR3 size: 15 residues. CDR3 amino acids: CASSSLAGGPGELFF. CDR3 nucleotides: TGCGCCAGCAGCTCGTTAGCGGGGGGGCCCGGGGAGCTGTTTTTT.

The gene calls are TRBV6-5 and TRBJ2-7; TRBD1 matches 7 bases. The CDR3 sequence is 12 residues long. The V gene end was trimmed by 4 bases and the J gene end by 10 bases; junction bases not matched to a gene: 7. The germline V gene encodes CDR1 MNHEY and CDR2 SVGAGI. This CDR3 reads CASSSPQGKQYF. CDR3 nucleotide sequence: TGTGCCAGCAGTTCCCCACAGGGGAAACAGTACTTC.

The chain links TRBV19 to TRBJ1-5; D is undetermined. This CDR3 comprises 13 residues. Trimming stripped 6 bases from V and 4 bases from J, with 10 bases between. From germline, CDR1 is LNHDA and CDR2 SQIVND (reference sequence). CDR3 residues: CASRPEPNQPQHF. The CDR3 nucleotides are TGTGCCAGTAGGCCAGAACCTAATCAGCCCCAGCATTTT.

The V call is TRBV7-9, the J call TRBJ1-2; D is undetermined. The V end was cut by 6 bases, the J end by 4 bases, with 21 bases between. The CDR3 is 16 amino acids. CDR1 is SEHNR, CDR2 FQNEAQ, per germline (reference sequence). The CDR3 is CASSHPRSQWAYGYTF. CDR3 bases: TGTGCCAGCAGTCACCCCCGTTCCCAGTGGGCCTATGGCTACACCTTC.

The chain employs TRBV5-1 and TRBJ2-7, with D tentatively TRBD2 (7 bases). Trimming stripped 4 bases from V and 0 bases from J, with 17 bases between. Germline values: CDR1 SGHRS, CDR2 YFSETQ. This CDR3 comprises 16 residues. The CDR3 DNA sequence: TGCGCCAGCAGCCCACTGCTAGCGGACAGCTCCTACGAGCAGTACTTC. It specifies CASSPLLADSSYEQYF.

This sequence joins TRBV6-1 and TRBJ2-5; 10 nucleotides align to TRBD2. The J segment lost 5 bases and the V segment lost 3 bases, leaving 6 bases of the junction unmatched. CDR1 is MNHNS and CDR2 is SASEGT in the germline V gene. This CDR3 is built from 15 residues. The CDR3: CASSEGSGGPETQYF. CDR3 nucleotide sequence: TGTGCCAGCAGTGAGGGTAGCGGGGGGCCGGAGACCCAGTACTTC.

The chain employs TRBV10-3 and TRBJ2-7; 7 nucleotides agree with TRBD1. Germline CDR1 and CDR2: ENHRY and SYGVKD. Trimming removed 3 bases from V and 0 bases from J; junction bases left unmatched: 5. This CDR3 is built from 15 residues. The CDR3 DNA sequence: TGTGCCATCAGTGATGGACAGGACAGCTCCTACGAGCAGTACTTC. The encoded protein is CAISDGQDSSYEQYF.

The chain recombines TRBV18 with TRBJ2-1; 15 nucleotides align to TRBD2. This CDR3 has 15 amino acids. In germline, CDR1 is KGHSH, CDR2 LQKENI. Trimming at V came to 3 bases and at J to 7 bases, leaving 1 base not matched to a gene. CDR3 DNA sequence: TGTGCCAGCTCACCGGGGACTAGCGGGGGGAATGAGCAGTTCTTC. This sequence encodes CASSPGTSGGNEQFF. The full variable domain, rest sourced from reference TRBV18 and TRBJ2-1, is NAGVMQNPRHLVRRRGQEARLRCSPMKGHSHVYWYRQLPEEGLKFMVYLQKENIIDESGMPKERFSAEFPKEGPSILRIQQVVRGDSAAYFCASSPGTSGGNEQFFGPGTRLTVL.

The chain couples TRBV27 to TRBJ2-7; 9 bases line up with TRBD1. The CDR3 runs 13 residues. CDR1 and CDR2 from the germline V gene are MNHEY and SMNVEV (reference sequence). The trim removed 3 bases at V and 12 bases at J, leaving 9 bases unmatched. CDR3 loop: CASSFSDRGLLYF. CDR3 nucleotides: TGTGCCAGCAGTTTTTCCGACAGGGGGTTGCTGTACTTC.

The genes are TRBV9 and TRBJ2-5; no definite D call. The ends were cut back, 3 bases at V and 5 bases at J, with 14 bases in the middle. In germline, CDR1 is SGDLS, CDR2 YYNGEE. The CDR3 runs 14 residues. CDR3 sequence: CASSAARSEETQYF. The CDR3 coding sequence is TGTGCCAGCAGCGCCGCGAGATCCGAGGAGACCCAGTACTTC. The variable domain in full, completed from reference TRBV9 and TRBJ2-5, reads DSGVTQTPKHLITATGQRVTLRCSPRSGDLSVYWYQQSLDQGLQFLIQYYNGEERAKGNILERFSAQQFPDLHSELNLSSLELGDSALYFCASSAARSEETQYFGPGTRLLVL.

The V and J genes are TRBV7-2 and TRBJ2-5, with 15 bases that match TRBD2. Germline values: CDR1 SGHTA, CDR2 FQGNSA. The ends lost 1 base at V and 5 bases at J; junction bases unmatched: 11. The CDR3 covers 19 residues. For the CDR3, the DNA is TGTGCCAGCAGCTTAGGAGGACTAGCGGGAGGGCCGGTTGGGGAGACCCAGTACTTC. Its translation is CASSLGGLAGGPVGETQYF.

The rearrangement uses TRBV7-9 and TRBJ2-7; 9 positions match TRBD1. CDR1 SEHNR and CDR2 FQNEAQ come from the germline V gene (reference sequence). The V and J ends lost 1 base and 10 bases, in that order; junction bases with no gene match: 5. CDR3 length: 13 residues. The DNA for the CDR3 is TGTGCCAGCAGCTTAGTTGGGACAGGGTCTCAGTACTTC. Amino acid sequence: CASSLVGTGSQYF. The variable domain in full, completed from reference TRBV7-9 and TRBJ2-7, reads DTGVSQNPRHKITKRGQNVTFRCDPISEHNRLYWYRQTLGQGPEFLTYFQNEAQLEKSRLLSDRFSAERPKGSFSTLEIQRTEQGDSAMYLCASSLVGTGSQYFGPGTRLTVT.

This chain joins TRBV5-1 and TRBJ1-4; 7 bases fit TRBD1. The CDR3 contains 15 residues. The V and J ends lost 0 bases and 5 bases, in that order; junction bases with no gene match: 4. Germline CDR1 reads SGHRS; CDR2 reads YFSETQ. CDR3 in amino acids: CASSLGGQRNEKLFF. The DNA for the CDR3 is TGCGCCAGCAGCTTGGGGGGACAGAGGAATGAAAAACTGTTTTTT.

For this clone: Sequence at one end of the junction differs from germline and may be a read error. The rearrangement uses TRBV7-8 and TRBJ2-2; the D gene is possibly TRBD2 (5 bases). CDR1 and CDR2 from the germline V gene are SGHVS and FQNEAQ. The CDR3 spans 13 residues. CDR3 DNA: TGTGCCAGCAGCTTACTCTTGGGCGGGCAGCTGTTTTTT. Protein product: CASSLLLGGQLFF.